A single T cell receptor beta chain is shown here with its context. Enrollees, about 18 to 95 years old, lived in approximately 25 US areas. TCRdb keeps only in-frame clones here, not all; method: immunoSEQ multiplex PCR. The table lists 250,000 to 300,000 clones, more than 75% of them singletons. The data belong to a study of blood T cell repertoires in COVID-19. Sequenced sample: PBMCs or T cells enriched from blood (not recorded which). This TCR was recovered from a woman aged 60-75 years in a cohort exposed to, infected with or recovered from COVID-19 (not recorded which).

The CDR3 region has the DNA TGTGCCAGTAATAGGACAGGGGTTGCCTACGAGCAGTACTTC. This encodes CASNRTGVAYEQYF. The chain combines TRBV19 with TRBJ2-7; 9 nucleotides align to TRBD1. Germline CDR1 reads LNHDA; CDR2 reads SQIVND (reference sequence). The CDR3 runs to 14 residues. The V gene end was trimmed by 7 bases and the J gene end by 2 bases; junction bases not matched to a gene: 6.